This T cell receptor (beta chain) derives from a study of OX40 agonist ivuxolimab in advanced cancers. Looking at the study overall: Three patients, one with hepatocellular carcinoma and two with cutaneous melanoma, achieved partial responses.

The method was immunoSEQ multiplex PCR; TCRdb's version includes in-frame clones alone and lacks a portion of them. Here the sample spans tens of thousands of clones, about four fifths being singletons. The V gene lost 4 bases and the J gene lost 0 bases, with 16 bases spanning the gap. The length of the CDR3 is 16 residues. CDR1 and CDR2 (germline): GTSNPN, SVGIG (reference sequence). The receptor comes from an adult with an advanced solid tumor such as melanoma, head and neck, liver or kidney cancer. The chain carries TRBV30 and TRBJ2-1, with D perhaps TRBD2 (5 bases). Here the sequenced sample was CD4+ or CD8+ T cells sorted from blood, taken in a trial of the OX40 agonist ivuxolimab. CDR3: CAWKPGLHSSYNEQFF. The CDR3 DNA reads TGTGCCTGGAAACCTGGACTTCATAGCTCCTACAATGAGCAGTTCTTC. Full variable domain (missing parts from reference TRBV30 and TRBJ2-1): SQTIHQWPATLVQPVGSPLSLECTVEGTSNPNLYWYRQAAGRGLQLLFYSVGIGQISSEVPQNLSASRPQDRQFILSSKKLLLSDSGFYLCAWKPGLHSSYNEQFFGPGTRLTVL.